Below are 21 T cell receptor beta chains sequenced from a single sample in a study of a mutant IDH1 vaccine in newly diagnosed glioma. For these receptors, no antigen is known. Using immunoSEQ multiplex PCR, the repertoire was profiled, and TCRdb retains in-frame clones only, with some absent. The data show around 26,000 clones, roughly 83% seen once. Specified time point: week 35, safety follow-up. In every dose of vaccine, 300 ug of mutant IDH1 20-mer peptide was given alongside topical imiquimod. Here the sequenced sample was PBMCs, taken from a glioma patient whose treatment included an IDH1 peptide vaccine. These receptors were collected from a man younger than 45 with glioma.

CDR3 amino acids: CASSLAAGSYEQYF. CDR3 nucleotides: TGTGCCAGCAGCTTGGCAGCGGGGTCCTACGAGCAGTACTTC. The chain combines TRBV5-6 with TRBJ2-7, with 7 bases aligning to TRBD2. This CDR3 has 14 amino acids. With 0 bases clipped from V and 1 base from J, the junction kept 1 base outside the gene matches. Germline CDR1 reads SGHDT; CDR2 reads YYEEEE.

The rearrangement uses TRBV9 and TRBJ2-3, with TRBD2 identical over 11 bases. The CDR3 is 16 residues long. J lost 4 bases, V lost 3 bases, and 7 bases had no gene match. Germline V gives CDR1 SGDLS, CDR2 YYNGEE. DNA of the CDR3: TGTGCCAGCAGCGCTCTAGCGGGAGGTTCCGCAGATACGCAGTATTTT. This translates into CASSALAGGSADTQYF.

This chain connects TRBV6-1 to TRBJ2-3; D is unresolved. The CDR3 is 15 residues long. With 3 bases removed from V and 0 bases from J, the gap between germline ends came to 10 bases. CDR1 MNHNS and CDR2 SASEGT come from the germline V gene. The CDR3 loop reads CASSEDIGSTDTQYF. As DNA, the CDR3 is TGTGCCAGCAGTGAGGATATCGGAAGCACAGATACGCAGTATTTT.

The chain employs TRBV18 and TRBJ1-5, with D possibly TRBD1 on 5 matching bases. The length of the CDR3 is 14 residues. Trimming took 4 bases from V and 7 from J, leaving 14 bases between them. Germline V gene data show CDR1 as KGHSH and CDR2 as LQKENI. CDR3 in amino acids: CASSRAGSYQPQHF. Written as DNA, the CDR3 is TGTGCCAGCTCACGCGCAGGGTCGTACCAGCCCCAGCATTTT.

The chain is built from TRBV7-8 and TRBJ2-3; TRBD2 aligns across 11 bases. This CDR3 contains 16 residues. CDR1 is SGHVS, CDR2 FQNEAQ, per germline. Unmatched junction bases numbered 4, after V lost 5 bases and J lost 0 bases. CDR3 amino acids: CASSPRTSGSTDTQYF. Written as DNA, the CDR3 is TGTGCCAGCAGCCCCCGGACTAGCGGGAGCACAGATACGCAGTATTTT. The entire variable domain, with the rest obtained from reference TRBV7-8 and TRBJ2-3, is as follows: GAGVSQSPRYKVAKRGQDVALRCDPISGHVSLFWYQQALGQGPEFLTYFQNEAQLDKSGLPSDRFFAERPEGSVSTLKIQRTQQEDSAVYLCASSPRTSGSTDTQYFGPGTRLTVL.

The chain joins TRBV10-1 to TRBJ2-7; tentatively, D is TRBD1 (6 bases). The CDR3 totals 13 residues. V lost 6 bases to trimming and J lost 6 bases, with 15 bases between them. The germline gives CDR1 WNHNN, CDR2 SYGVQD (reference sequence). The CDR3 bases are TGCGCCAGCAGGGCAGGGGCGTCCGGCGAGCAGTACTTC. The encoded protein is CASRAGASGEQYF.

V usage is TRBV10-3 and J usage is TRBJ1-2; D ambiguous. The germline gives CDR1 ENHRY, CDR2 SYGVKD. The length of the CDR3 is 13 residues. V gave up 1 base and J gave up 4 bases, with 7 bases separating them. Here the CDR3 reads CAISEFSGYGYTF. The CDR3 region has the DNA TGTGCCATCAGTGAGTTTTCAGGCTATGGCTACACCTTC.

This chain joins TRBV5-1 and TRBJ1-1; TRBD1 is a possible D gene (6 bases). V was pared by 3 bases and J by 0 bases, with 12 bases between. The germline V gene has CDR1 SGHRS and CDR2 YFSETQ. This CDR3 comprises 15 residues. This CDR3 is CASSSSRGMNTEAFF. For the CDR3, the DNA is TGCGCCAGCAGCTCTTCGAGGGGGATGAACACTGAAGCTTTCTTT. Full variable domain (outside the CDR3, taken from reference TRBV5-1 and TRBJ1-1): KAGVTQTPRYLIKTRGQQVTLSCSPISGHRSVSWYQQTPGQGLQFLFEYFSETQRNKGNFPGRFSGRQFSNSRSEMNVSTLELGDSALYLCASSSSRGMNTEAFFGQGTRLTVV.

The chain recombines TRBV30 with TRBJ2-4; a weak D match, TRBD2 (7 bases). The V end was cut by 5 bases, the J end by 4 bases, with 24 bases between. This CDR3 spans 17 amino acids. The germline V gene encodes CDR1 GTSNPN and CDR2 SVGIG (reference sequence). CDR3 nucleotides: TGTGCCTGGTCCAACGTGGGCGGGGGCCGGATAAAAAACATTCAGTACTTC. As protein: CAWSNVGGGRIKNIQYF.

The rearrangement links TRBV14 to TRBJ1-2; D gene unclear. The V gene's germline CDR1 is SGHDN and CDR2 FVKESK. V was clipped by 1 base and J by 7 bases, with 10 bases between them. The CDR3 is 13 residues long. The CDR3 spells CASSQVFGSGYTF. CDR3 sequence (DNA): TGTGCCAGCAGCCAAGTGTTCGGGTCTGGCTACACCTTC.

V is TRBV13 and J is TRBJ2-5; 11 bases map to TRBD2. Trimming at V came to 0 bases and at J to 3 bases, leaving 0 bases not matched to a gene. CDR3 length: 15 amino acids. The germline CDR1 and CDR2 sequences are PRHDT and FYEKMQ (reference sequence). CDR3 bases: TGTGCCAGCAGCTTAGGGGGACTAGCGGAAGAGACCCAGTACTTC. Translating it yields CASSLGGLAEETQYF.

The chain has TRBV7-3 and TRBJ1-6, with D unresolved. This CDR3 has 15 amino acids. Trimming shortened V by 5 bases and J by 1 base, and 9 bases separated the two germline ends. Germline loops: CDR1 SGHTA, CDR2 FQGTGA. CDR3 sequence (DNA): TGTGCCAGCAGCCGAGAGGCGTCCTATAATTCACCCCTCCACTTT. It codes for CASSREASYNSPLHF.

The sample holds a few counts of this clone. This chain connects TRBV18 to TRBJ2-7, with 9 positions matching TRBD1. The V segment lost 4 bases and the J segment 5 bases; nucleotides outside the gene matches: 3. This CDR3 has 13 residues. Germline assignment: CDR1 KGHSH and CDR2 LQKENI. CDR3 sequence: CASSQRQGDEQYF. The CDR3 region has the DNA TGTGCCAGCTCACAACGACAGGGGGACGAGCAGTACTTC. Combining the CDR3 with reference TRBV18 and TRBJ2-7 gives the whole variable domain NAGVMQNPRHLVRRRGQEARLRCSPMKGHSHVYWYRQLPEEGLKFMVYLQKENIIDESGMPKERFSAEFPKEGPSILRIQQVVRGDSAAYFCASSQRQGDEQYFGPGTRLTVT.

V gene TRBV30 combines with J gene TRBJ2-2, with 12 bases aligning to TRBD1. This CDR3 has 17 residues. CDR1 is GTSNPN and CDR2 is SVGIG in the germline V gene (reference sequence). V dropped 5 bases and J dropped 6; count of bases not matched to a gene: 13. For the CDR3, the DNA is TGTGCCTGGGGAGGGACAGGGGGCTTTCGGGTGTCCGGGGAGCTGTTTTTT. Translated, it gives CAWGGTGGFRVSGELFF. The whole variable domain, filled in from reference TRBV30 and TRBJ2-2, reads SQTIHQWPATLVQPVGSPLSLECTVEGTSNPNLYWYRQAAGRGLQLLFYSVGIGQISSEVPQNLSASRPQDRQFILSSKKLLLSDSGFYLCAWGGTGGFRVSGELFFGEGSRLTVL.

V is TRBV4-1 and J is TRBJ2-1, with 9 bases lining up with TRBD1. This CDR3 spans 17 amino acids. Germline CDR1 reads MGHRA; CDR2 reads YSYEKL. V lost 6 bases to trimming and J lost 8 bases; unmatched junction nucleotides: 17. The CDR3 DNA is TGCGCCAGCAGTTCCGCCCAGCTGGGGACAGGGTTCGATGAGCAGTTCTTC. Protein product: CASSSAQLGTGFDEQFF.

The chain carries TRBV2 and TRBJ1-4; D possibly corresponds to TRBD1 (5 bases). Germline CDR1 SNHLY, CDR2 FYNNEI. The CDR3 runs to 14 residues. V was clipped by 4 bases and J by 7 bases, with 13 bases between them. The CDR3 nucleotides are TGTGCCAGCAGTGCCCTAGGGGAGGGTGAAAAACTGTTTTTT. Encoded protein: CASSALGEGEKLFF.

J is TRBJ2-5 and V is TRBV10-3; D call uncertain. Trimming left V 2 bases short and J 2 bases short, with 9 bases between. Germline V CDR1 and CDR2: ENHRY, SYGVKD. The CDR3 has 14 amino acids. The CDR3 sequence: CAISETGKQETQYF. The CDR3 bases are TGTGCCATCAGTGAGACGGGTAAACAAGAGACCCAGTACTTC.

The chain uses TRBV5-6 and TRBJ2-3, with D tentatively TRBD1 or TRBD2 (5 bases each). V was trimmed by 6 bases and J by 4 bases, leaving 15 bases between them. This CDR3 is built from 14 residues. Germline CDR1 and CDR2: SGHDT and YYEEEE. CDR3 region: CASTYQGDADTQYF. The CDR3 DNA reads TGTGCCAGCACCTACCAAGGGGACGCAGATACGCAGTATTTT.

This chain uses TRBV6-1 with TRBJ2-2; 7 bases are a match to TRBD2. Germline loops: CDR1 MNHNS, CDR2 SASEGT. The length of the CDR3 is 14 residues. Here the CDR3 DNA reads TGTGCAGACTGGGGGAGGGTAAACACCGGGGAGCTGTTTTTT. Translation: CADWGRVNTGELFF.

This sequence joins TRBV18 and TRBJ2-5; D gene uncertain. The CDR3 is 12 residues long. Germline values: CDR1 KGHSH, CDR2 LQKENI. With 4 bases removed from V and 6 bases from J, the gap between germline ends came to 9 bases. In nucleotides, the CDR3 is TGTGCCAGCTCACAAGTCGCGCAGACCCAGTACTTC. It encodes CASSQVAQTQYF.

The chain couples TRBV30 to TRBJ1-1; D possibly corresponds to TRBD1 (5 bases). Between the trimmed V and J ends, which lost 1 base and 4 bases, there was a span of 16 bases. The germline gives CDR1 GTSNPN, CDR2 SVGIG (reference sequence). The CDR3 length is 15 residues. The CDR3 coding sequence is TGTGCCTGGAGTGGGGACCCGGCAGGGAGCACTGAAGCTTTCTTT. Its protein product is CAWSGDPAGSTEAFF.